These 28 T cell receptor beta chains were all obtained from the same sample, sequenced in a study of PD-L1 blockade in urothelial cancer. Method: immunoSEQ multiplex PCR; TCRdb's copy keeps in-frame clones and lacks some. The table includes 38,000 or so clones, 75% to 90% detected once. Documented time point: peripheral blood 6 weeks after treatment start. The specimen was PBMCs, collected around atezolizumab (anti-PD-L1) treatment. These receptors all come from a man aged 35-49 years with urothelial cancer.

The chain couples TRBV6-1 to TRBJ1-2; D may be TRBD1 (5 bases). CDR1 and CDR2 (germline): MNHNS, SASEGT. The CDR3 is made up of 17 amino acids. V shed 2 bases and J shed 3 bases, with 19 bases lying between them. Here the CDR3 reads CASSEQYTGSRDYGYTF. CDR3 coding DNA: TGTGCCAGCAGTGAACAATATACAGGATCCCGAGACTATGGCTACACCTTC.

The chain joins TRBV18 to TRBJ2-3, with TRBD1 matching 9 bases. Per germline, CDR1 KGHSH and CDR2 LQKENI. V lost 3 bases and J lost 8; bases outside the gene matches: 9. The CDR3 totals 15 residues. CDR3 sequence: CASSPTGGPQGTQYF. The DNA for the CDR3 is TGTGCCAGCTCACCCACAGGGGGCCCTCAGGGTACGCAGTATTTT.

V gene TRBV25-1 combines with J gene TRBJ2-7; a weak D match, TRBD2 (6 bases). Germline CDR1 is MGHDK and CDR2 is SYGVNS. V shed 4 bases and J shed 2 bases, with 9 bases lying between them. The CDR3 runs 13 residues. As DNA, the CDR3 is TGTGCCAGCAGTGGCGGGATAACCTACGAGCAGTACTTC. Translation: CASSGGITYEQYF.

The J gene is TRBJ2-4, the V gene TRBV29-1; D may be TRBD2 (5 bases). CDR3 length: 15 amino acids. Germline V gives CDR1 SQVTM, CDR2 ANQGSEA. Deletions cut 7 bases from V and 0 bases from J, with 16 bases between. The DNA for the CDR3 is TGCAGCGCCGTCGGGGTTTCACTAGCCAAAAACATTCAGTACTTC. This codes for CSAVGVSLAKNIQYF.

V is TRBV28 and J is TRBJ2-1; no clear D gene. In germline, CDR1 is MDHEN, CDR2 SYDVKM. V lost 2 bases and J lost 15, with 11 bases in between. CDR3 length: 11 amino acids. The CDR3 region has the DNA TGTGCCAGCAGTTTACTAGTAGAGAGGTTCTTC. It codes for CASSLLVERFF.

The gene calls are TRBV19 and TRBJ2-7; a possible D gene is TRBD2 (6 bases). The length of the CDR3 is 14 residues. The germline CDR1 and CDR2 sequences are LNHDA and SQIVND (reference sequence). With 6 bases removed from V and 4 bases from J, the gap between germline ends came to 16 bases. In DNA form, the CDR3 reads TGTGCCAGTAGACCTCTCTTCGGGAGTTACGAGCAGTACTTC. It specifies CASRPLFGSYEQYF.

This rearrangement joins TRBV6-5 to TRBJ1-2, with 8 positions matching TRBD1. This CDR3 is 14 amino acids long. Germline CDR1 and CDR2: MNHEY and SVGAGI. V shed 6 bases, J shed 7 bases, and the junction held 10 bases outside the gene matches. DNA for the CDR3: TGTGCCAGCAGGGGGGCGGACAGGGCCAGTGGCTACACCTTC. It specifies CASRGADRASGYTF.

The chain has TRBV15 and TRBJ2-3; no reliable D call. V was cut by 3 bases and J by 6 bases, with 10 bases left in between. The CDR3 is 13 residues long. Germline CDR1 LNHNV, CDR2 YYDKDF (reference sequence). CDR3 residues: CATSSGPRDTQYF. Written as DNA, the CDR3 is TGTGCCACCAGCAGCGGCCCCAGGGATACGCAGTATTTT.

J is TRBJ2-7 and V is TRBV11-2; 11 bases map to TRBD1. CDR3 length: 16 residues. J lost 1 base, V lost 3 bases, and 5 bases had no gene match. Germline assignment: CDR1 SGHAT and CDR2 FQNNGV. Written as DNA, the CDR3 is TGTGCCAGCAGCTTGGGGACAGGGGGGGGATCCTACGAGCAGTACTTC. Its translation is CASSLGTGGGSYEQYF.

J is TRBJ1-2 and V is TRBV5-8, with D perhaps TRBD1 (5 bases). This CDR3 region has 13 residues. The V end lost 0 bases, the J end lost 8 bases, and 11 bases lay between the germline ends. The germline V gene has CDR1 SGHTS and CDR2 YDEGEE. For the CDR3, the DNA is TGTGCCAGCAGCTTGGAGGGGTGGGAAGGCTACACCTTC. Encoded protein: CASSLEGWEGYTF.

This sequence joins TRBV5-4 and TRBJ2-1; possible D gene TRBD1, 5 bases. This CDR3 contains 15 residues. V was trimmed by 4 bases and J by 6 bases, leaving 17 bases between them. Germline CDR1 SGHNT, CDR2 YYREEE (reference sequence). The CDR3 nucleotides read TGTGCCAGCAGCCCGGACACTGGGCTAGGCAATGAGCAGTTCTTC. Residues: CASSPDTGLGNEQFF. Full variable domain (rest looked up from reference TRBV5-4 and TRBJ2-1): ETGVTQSPTHLIKTRGQQVTLRCSSQSGHNTVSWYQQALGQGPQFIFQYYREEENGRGNFPPRFSGLQFPNYSSELNVNALELDDSALYLCASSPDTGLGNEQFFGPGTRLTVL.

The sample holds one count of this clone. The rearrangement uses TRBV6-6 and TRBJ2-7, with TRBD1 matching 10 bases. The J segment lost 1 base and the V segment lost 7 bases, leaving 7 bases of the junction unmatched. The CDR3 covers 15 residues. The germline gives CDR1 MNHNY, CDR2 SVGAGI (reference sequence). CDR3 amino acids: CASTARDRGSYEQYF. CDR3 sequence (DNA): TGTGCCAGCACCGCCCGGGACAGGGGTTCCTACGAGCAGTACTTC.

J is TRBJ2-1 and V is TRBV7-2, with D possibly TRBD1 on 7 matching bases. The germline V gene has CDR1 SGHTA and CDR2 FQGNSA. This CDR3 region has 15 residues. V dropped 2 bases and J dropped 8 bases, with 16 bases sitting between them. CDR3 region: CASSLYLQGGDEQFF. In DNA form, the CDR3 reads TGTGCCAGCAGCTTATATCTCCAGGGGGGCGATGAGCAGTTCTTC.

The J gene is TRBJ2-1, the V gene TRBV9; D might be TRBD2 (6 bases). This CDR3 has 18 amino acids. Germline V gives CDR1 SGDLS, CDR2 YYNGEE. V dropped 1 base and J dropped 1 base, with 18 bases sitting between them. CDR3 amino acids: CASSVRDSWTLSYNEQFF. In nucleotides, the CDR3 is TGTGCCAGCAGCGTACGGGACTCCTGGACTTTATCCTACAATGAGCAGTTCTTC.

This chain connects TRBV27 to TRBJ2-7, with D possibly matching TRBD1 (5 bases). CDR1 and CDR2 (germline): MNHEY, SMNVEV (reference sequence). The V gene lost 6 bases and the J gene lost 0 bases, with 12 bases spanning the gap. The CDR3 has 14 residues. The CDR3 nucleotides are TGTGCCAGCAGACGACAGCAAAGCTCCTACGAGCAGTACTTC. Residues: CASRRQQSSYEQYF.

This rearrangement joins TRBV7-8 to TRBJ2-7; 8 bases match TRBD1. V dropped 5 bases and J dropped 6; count of bases not matched to a gene: 18. CDR1 is SGHVS, CDR2 FQNEAQ, per germline. This CDR3 spans 17 amino acids. CDR3 amino acids: CASSKGRMRQGAGEQYF. CDR3 nucleotide sequence: TGTGCCAGCAGCAAGGGGCGGATGCGCCAGGGGGCGGGCGAGCAGTACTTC.

The rearrangement uses TRBV14 and TRBJ2-3; unclear D gene. Germline V gene sequence: CDR1 SGHDN, CDR2 FVKESK. This CDR3 region has 13 residues. V dropped 1 base and J dropped 9 bases, with 11 bases sitting between them. CDR3 residues: CASSQGLSSTQYF. The CDR3 nucleotides are TGTGCCAGCAGCCAAGGCTTGAGCTCCACGCAGTATTTT. The full variable domain, completed using reference TRBV14 and TRBJ2-3, is EAGVTQFPSHSVIEKGQTVTLRCDPISGHDNLYWYRRVMGKEIKFLLHFVKESKQDESGMPNNRFLAERTGGTYSTLKVQPAELEDSGVYFCASSQGLSSTQYFGPGTRLTVL.

V gene TRBV19 combines with J gene TRBJ2-3, with 9 bases aligning to TRBD2. This CDR3 is 17 amino acids long. From germline, CDR1 is LNHDA and CDR2 SQIVND (reference sequence). With 5 bases clipped from V and 2 bases from J, the junction kept 11 bases outside the gene matches. The CDR3 protein is CASSANLLAGITDTQYF. The CDR3 nucleotides read TGTGCCAGTAGTGCCAACCTACTAGCGGGCATCACAGATACGCAGTATTTT.

This clone is a singleton in its sample. The J gene is TRBJ2-7, the V gene TRBV30; a possible D gene is TRBD1 (6 bases). Trimming removed 2 bases from V and 6 bases from J, with 14 bases in between. CDR1 and CDR2 from the germline V gene are GTSNPN and SVGIG (reference sequence). This CDR3 is built from 13 residues. The CDR3 reads CAWSLGTSGEQYF. CDR3 sequence (DNA): TGTGCCTGGAGTCTTGGGACATCCGGCGAGCAGTACTTC.

The chain couples TRBV2 to TRBJ2-1, with D tentatively TRBD2 (5 bases). Between the trimmed V and J ends, which lost 4 bases and 0 bases, there was a span of 13 bases. CDR3 size: 16 residues. Looked up from germline, CDR1 is SNHLY and CDR2 is FYNNEI. The CDR3 here is CASSASPRGSYNEQFF. The DNA for the CDR3 is TGTGCCAGCAGTGCATCACCCCGGGGCTCCTACAATGAGCAGTTCTTC.

The rearrangement joins TRBV2 to TRBJ1-5; D gene uncertain. The germline gives CDR1 SNHLY, CDR2 FYNNEI. V was pared by 5 bases and J by 3 bases, with 11 bases between. The CDR3 length is 14 residues. CDR3 bases: TGTGCCAGCAGTAGCGGGAGCAACAATCAGCCCCAGCATTTT. This translates into CASSSGSNNQPQHF.

The CDR3 DNA reads TGTGCCAGCAGCCAAGGTCTTTTAGGACTAGCGGGAGTCGAGCAGTACTTC. The encoded protein is CASSQGLLGLAGVEQYF. This rearrangement joins TRBV9 to TRBJ2-7; 13 bases line up with TRBD2. The germline V gene has CDR1 SGDLS and CDR2 YYNGEE. Losses at the gene ends were 4 bases for V and 6 bases for J; bases not matched to a gene: 13. CDR3 size: 17 residues.

The rearrangement joins TRBV11-2 to TRBJ1-4, with TRBD1 identical over 7 bases. Germline loops: CDR1 SGHAT, CDR2 FQNNGV. After removal of 4 bases from V and 10 bases from J, the junction contained 12 bases not matched to a gene. This CDR3 is built from 15 residues. CDR3 residues: CASSSLTGLLGKLFF. CDR3 bases: TGTGCCAGCAGCTCCCTGACAGGGCTTCTAGGAAAACTGTTTTTT.

CDR3 sequence reads: CASSLSGLTYEQYF. The CDR3 DNA follows: TGTGCCAGCAGTTTATCAGGACTGACGTACGAGCAGTACTTC. V gene TRBV27 combines with J gene TRBJ2-7; the D gene is possibly TRBD2 (5 bases). The CDR3 spans 14 residues. V was cut by 0 bases and J by 4 bases, with 10 bases left in between. Germline V lookup: CDR1 MNHEY, CDR2 SMNVEV (reference sequence).

The chain is built from TRBV6-1 and TRBJ2-3; a weak D match, TRBD1 (5 bases). The CDR3 runs 15 residues. Trimming took 5 bases from V and 6 from J, leaving 18 bases between them. CDR1 and CDR2 (germline): MNHNS, SASEGT. The CDR3 nucleotides are TGTGCCAGCAGTCCCACCCCGACAGTCCGGGATACGCAGTATTTT. Encoded protein: CASSPTPTVRDTQYF.

This clone was counted only a few times. The CDR3 DNA follows: TGTGCCTGGAAACGGTCGAGGGCTTCCTCCGGGGAGCTGTTTTTT. Translation: CAWKRSRASSGELFF. This chain uses TRBV30 with TRBJ2-2, with a weak D call TRBD2 (5 bases). In germline, CDR1 is GTSNPN, CDR2 SVGIG (reference sequence). The ends were cut back, 4 bases at V and 6 bases at J, with 18 bases in the middle. The CDR3 is 15 residues long.

A few counts support this clone. The chain links TRBV7-2 to TRBJ2-2, with 9 bases identical to TRBD1. Germline assignment: CDR1 SGHTA and CDR2 FQGNSA. This CDR3 has 15 residues. With V trimmed by 10 bases and J by 0 bases, 6 bases remained unmatched. CDR3 residues: CAIRGQGSNTGELFF. Written as DNA, the CDR3 is TGTGCCATCCGGGGACAGGGATCGAACACCGGGGAGCTGTTTTTT.

V gene TRBV6-5 combines with J gene TRBJ1-1, with TRBD1 identical over 7 bases. The trim removed 8 bases at V and 5 bases at J, leaving 8 bases unmatched. There are 13 residues in the CDR3. Germline CDR1 MNHEY, CDR2 SVGAGI. The CDR3 sequence: CASYGQVGTEAFF. The CDR3 DNA follows: TGTGCCAGCTACGGACAGGTGGGAACTGAAGCTTTCTTT.